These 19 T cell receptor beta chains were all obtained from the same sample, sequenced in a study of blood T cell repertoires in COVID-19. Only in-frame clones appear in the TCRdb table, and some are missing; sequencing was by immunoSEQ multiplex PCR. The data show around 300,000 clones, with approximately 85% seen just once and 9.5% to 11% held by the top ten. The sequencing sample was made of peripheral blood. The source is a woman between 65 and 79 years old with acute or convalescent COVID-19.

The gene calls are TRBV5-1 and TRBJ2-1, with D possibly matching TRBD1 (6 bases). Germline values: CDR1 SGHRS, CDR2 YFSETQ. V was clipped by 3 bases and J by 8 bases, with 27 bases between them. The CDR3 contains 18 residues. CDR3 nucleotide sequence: TGCGCCAGCAGCTCTCCATCCAGGGGCCCCTCGGCAAGCGATGAGCAGTTCTTC. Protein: CASSSPSRGPSASDEQFF.

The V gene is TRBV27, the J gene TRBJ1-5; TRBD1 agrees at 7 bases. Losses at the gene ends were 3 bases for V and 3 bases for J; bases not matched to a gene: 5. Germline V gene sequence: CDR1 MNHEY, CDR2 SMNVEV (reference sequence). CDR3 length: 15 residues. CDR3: CASSFDRAFNQPQHF. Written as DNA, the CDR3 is TGTGCCAGCAGTTTTGACAGGGCATTCAATCAGCCCCAGCATTTT.

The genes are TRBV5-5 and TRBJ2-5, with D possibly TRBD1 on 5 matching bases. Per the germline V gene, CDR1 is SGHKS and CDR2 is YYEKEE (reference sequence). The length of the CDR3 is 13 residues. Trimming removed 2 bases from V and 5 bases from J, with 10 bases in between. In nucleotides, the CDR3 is TGTGCCAGCAGCTTTCCAGGGTCCGAGACCCAGTACTTC. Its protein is CASSFPGSETQYF.

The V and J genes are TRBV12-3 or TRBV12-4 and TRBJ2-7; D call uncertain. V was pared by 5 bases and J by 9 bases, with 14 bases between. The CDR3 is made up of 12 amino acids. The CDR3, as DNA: TGTGCCAGCAGTCAACCGGGTCCTCGGCAGTACTTC. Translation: CASSQPGPRQYF.

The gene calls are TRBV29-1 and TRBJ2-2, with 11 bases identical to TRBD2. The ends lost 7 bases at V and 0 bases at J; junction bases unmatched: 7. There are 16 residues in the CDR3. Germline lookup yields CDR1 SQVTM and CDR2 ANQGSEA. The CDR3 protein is CSATLAGGTNTGELFF. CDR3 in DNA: TGCAGCGCCACTCTAGCGGGGGGAACGAACACCGGGGAGCTGTTTTTT.

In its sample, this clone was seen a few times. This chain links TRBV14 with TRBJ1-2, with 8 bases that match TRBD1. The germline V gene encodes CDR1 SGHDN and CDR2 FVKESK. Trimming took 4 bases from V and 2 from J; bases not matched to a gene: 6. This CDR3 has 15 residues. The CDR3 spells CASSRPGTGNYGYTF. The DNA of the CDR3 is TGTGCCAGCAGCCGACCCGGGACAGGCAACTATGGCTACACCTTC.

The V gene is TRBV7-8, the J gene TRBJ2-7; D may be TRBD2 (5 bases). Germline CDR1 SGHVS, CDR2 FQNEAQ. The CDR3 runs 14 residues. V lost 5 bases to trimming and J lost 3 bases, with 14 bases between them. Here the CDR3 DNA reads TGTGCCAGCAGCCCTAAAAGGACTCACTACGAGCAGTACTTC. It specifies CASSPKRTHYEQYF.

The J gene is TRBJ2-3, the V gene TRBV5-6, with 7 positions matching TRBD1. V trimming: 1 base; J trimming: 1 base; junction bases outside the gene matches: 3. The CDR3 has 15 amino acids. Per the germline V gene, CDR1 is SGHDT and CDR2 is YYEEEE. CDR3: CASSLRGPRTDTQYF. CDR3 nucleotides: TGTGCCAGCAGCTTGAGGGGGCCCCGCACAGATACGCAGTATTTT.

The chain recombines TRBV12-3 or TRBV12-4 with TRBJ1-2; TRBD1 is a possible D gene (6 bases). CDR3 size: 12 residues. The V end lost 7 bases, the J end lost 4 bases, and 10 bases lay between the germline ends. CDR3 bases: TGTGCCAGCACTCAACAGGGCTATGGCTACACCTTC. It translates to CASTQQGYGYTF.

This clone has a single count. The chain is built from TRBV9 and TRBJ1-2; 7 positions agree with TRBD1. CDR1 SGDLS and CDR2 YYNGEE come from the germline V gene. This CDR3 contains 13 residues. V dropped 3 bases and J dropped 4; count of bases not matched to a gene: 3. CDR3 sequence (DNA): TGTGCCAGCAGCGGCTGGGACAGCTATGGCTACACCTTC. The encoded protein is CASSGWDSYGYTF.

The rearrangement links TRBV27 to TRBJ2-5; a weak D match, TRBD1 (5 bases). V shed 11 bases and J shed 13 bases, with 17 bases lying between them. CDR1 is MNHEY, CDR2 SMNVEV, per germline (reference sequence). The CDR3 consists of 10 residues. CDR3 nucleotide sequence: TGTGCCCCCCACCAGGGCAGGCCGTACTTC. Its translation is CAPHQGRPYF.

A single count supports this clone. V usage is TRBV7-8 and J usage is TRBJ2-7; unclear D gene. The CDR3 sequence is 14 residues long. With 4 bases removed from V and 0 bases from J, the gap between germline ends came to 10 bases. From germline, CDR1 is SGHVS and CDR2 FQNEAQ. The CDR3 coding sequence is TGTGCCAGCAGCTACTCCACTGGCTCCTACGAGCAGTACTTC. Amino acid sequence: CASSYSTGSYEQYF.

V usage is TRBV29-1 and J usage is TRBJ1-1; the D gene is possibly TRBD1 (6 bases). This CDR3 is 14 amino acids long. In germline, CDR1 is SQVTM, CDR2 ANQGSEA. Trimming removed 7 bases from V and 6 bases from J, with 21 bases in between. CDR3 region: CSARDTRPLAEAFF. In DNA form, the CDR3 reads TGCAGCGCTAGGGACACCCGTCCTTTGGCTGAAGCTTTCTTT. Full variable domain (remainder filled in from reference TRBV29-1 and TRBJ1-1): SAVISQKPSRDICQRGTSLTIQCQVDSQVTMMFWYRQQPGQSLTLIATANQGSEATYESGFVIDKFPISRPNLTFSTLTVSNMSPEDSSIYLCSARDTRPLAEAFFGQGTRLTVV.

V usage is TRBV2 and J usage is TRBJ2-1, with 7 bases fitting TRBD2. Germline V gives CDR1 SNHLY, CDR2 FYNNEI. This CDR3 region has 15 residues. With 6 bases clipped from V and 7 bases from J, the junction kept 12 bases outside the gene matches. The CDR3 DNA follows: TGTGCCAGCAGGGCCCGGACGGGGGGTAAAAATGAGCAGTTCTTC. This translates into CASRARTGGKNEQFF.

DNA of the CDR3: TGTGCCAGCAGCCAAGTGGGGCTAGCGGGGGGGCGATCAGAGACCCAGTACTTC. Its translation is CASSQVGLAGGRSETQYF. This chain links TRBV3-1 (or the pseudogene TRBV3-2) with TRBJ2-5; 12 nucleotides align to TRBD2. With V trimmed by 1 base and J by 4 bases, 10 bases remained unmatched. Germline lookup yields CDR1 LGHDT and CDR2 YNNKEL (reference sequence). The CDR3 has 18 residues.

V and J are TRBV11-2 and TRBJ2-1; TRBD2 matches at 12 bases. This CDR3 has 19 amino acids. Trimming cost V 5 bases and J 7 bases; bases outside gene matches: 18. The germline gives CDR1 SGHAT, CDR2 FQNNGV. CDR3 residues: CASSPIHTLTSGGPNEQFF. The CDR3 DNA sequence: TGTGCCAGCAGCCCTATACACACATTGACTAGCGGGGGACCAAATGAGCAGTTCTTC.

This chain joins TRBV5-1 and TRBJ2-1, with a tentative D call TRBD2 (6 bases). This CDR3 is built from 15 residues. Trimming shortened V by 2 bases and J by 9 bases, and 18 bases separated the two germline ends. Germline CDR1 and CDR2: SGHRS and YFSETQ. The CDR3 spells CASSLLANGRGEQFF. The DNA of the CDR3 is TGCGCCAGCAGCTTACTAGCTAACGGTAGAGGTGAGCAGTTCTTC.

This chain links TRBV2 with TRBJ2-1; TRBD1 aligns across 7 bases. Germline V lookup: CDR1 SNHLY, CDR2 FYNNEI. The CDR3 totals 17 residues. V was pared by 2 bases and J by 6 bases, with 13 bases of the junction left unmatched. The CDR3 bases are TGTGCCAGCAGTGAAAAAAGACAGGGAACCCGGCTCAATGAGCAGTTCTTC. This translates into CASSEKRQGTRLNEQFF.

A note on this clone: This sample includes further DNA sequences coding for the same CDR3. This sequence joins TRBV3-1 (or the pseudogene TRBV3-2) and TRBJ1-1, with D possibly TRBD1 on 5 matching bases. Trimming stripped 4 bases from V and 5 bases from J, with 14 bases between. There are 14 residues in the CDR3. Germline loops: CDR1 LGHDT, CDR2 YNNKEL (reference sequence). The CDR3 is CASSRPGEGTEAFF. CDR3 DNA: TGTGCCAGCAGCCGGCCGGGGGAAGGAACTGAAGCTTTCTTT.